This T cell receptor (beta chain) was captured in a study of T cells expressing NK-cell markers. Overall study context: The study drew TCR beta repertoires from sorted CD3+CD56+NKG2C+, CD3+CD56+NKG2C- and CD3+CD56-NKG2C+ T cells. Study-level results: The study found these clonotypes also leading the CD3+CD56-NKG2C+ fraction in a few donors.

Germline-derived CDR1 and CDR2 are MNHEY and SVGAGI. CDR3 length: 13 amino acids. No DNA is given; TCRdb re-called the 5' RACE reads and lists each CDR3 protein once. Its table lists some 410,000 distinct CDR3 sequences. Notes on this clonotype: What it recognizes is unknown.

V and J are TRBV6-5 and TRBJ1-1. Source material: blood T cells: a sorted CD56 or NKG2C T cell subset, CD4+ or CD8+ T cells, or bulk PBMC T cells (not recorded which). This clonotype was obtained from a woman between 18 and 69 years old in good health. CDR3 residues: CASSYTVDTEAFF.